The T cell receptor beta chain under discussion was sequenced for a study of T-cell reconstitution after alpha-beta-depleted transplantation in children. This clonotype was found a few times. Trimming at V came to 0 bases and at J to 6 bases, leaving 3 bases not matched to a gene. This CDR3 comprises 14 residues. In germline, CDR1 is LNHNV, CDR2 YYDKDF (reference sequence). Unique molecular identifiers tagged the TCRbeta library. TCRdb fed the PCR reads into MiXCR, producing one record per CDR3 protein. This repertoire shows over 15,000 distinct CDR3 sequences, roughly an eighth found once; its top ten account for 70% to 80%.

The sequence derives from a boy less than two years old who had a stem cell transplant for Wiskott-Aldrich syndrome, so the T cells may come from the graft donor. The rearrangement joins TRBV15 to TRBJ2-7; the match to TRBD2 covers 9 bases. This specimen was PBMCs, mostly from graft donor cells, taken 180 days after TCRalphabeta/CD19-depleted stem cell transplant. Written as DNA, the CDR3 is TGTGCCACCAGCAGAGAGATTAGCGGGAGCGAGCAGTACTTC. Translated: CATSREISGSEQYF.